In its sample, the clone carrying this TCR beta chain was seen a few times. Its antigen is unidentified. The CDR3 is made up of 14 amino acids. Per the germline V gene, CDR1 is SGHRS and CDR2 is YFSETQ. Trimming took 7 bases from V and 7 from J; bases not matched to a gene: 10. The authors isolated at least 7 million PBMCs per sample. PCR was performed a second time for about 7 to 11 cycles using a sample-barcoded 5' primer and a J-beta primer mix. Via MiXCR, TCRdb re-called the 5' RACE reads, giving one row per CDR3 protein. The sample includes about 1.7 million distinct CDR3 sequences, roughly 28% of them seen just once. This entry belongs to a study of blood T cells in healthy people across ages. Study observations and caveats: Investigators viewed diversity estimates from one million T cells as underestimates, the study reported. TCR beta diversity per million T cells fell roughly linearly with age.

The rearrangement links TRBV5-1 to TRBJ2-3, with TRBD2 matching over 9 bases. The specimen was blood. This TCR was recovered from a woman aged 25 to 39 in good health. Here the CDR3 reads CASFRREGRNTQYF. Here the CDR3 DNA reads TGCGCCAGCTTCCGGCGGGAGGGGAGAAATACGCAGTATTTT.